One T cell receptor beta chain is described in this entry. Its antigen remains unidentified. Base qualities were left out, and no much larger clone turns up one base away. These data belong to a study of T cells in localized non-small cell lung cancer (dated by TCRdb to the early 2020s). Looking at the study overall: The study examined T cell repertoires in roughly 240 patients with early-stage NSCLC and compared tumors with uninvolved tumor-adjacent lungs. All 230 or so NSCLC patients in the cohort were treatment-naive and had localized lung tumors that were resected. A mean age of roughly 64 years was recorded for the NSCLC patients, of whom more than 120 were male and 90 to 110 were female. What the research found in general, with its limitations: Higher blood T cell density associated with longer overall survival, while higher adjacent-lung clonality associated with shorter survival. A median of roughly 56 of the top 100 tumor clones were detected in paired uninvolved adjacent lung, and 25 to 35 of these tumor clones were also found among the top 100 clones of the paired uninvolved adjacent lung. The highest T cell clonality was observed in uninvolved tumor-adjacent lung, where clonality exceeded that of tumor, suggesting that antigenic responses were more focused in uninvolved tumor-adjacent lung. Because multi-region sequencing of the tumors was not done, intratumor heterogeneity could not be ruled out. Because the study design was exploratory, TCR variables were selected using unadjusted p-values without false-discovery rate correction.

TCR beta CDR3 regions were sequenced from DNA using the immunoSEQ Assay. The paper's processing steps were these. T cell density was computed as TCR beta template counts normalized to usable DNA estimated by amplifying housekeeping genes. Richness was estimated with the preseqR package, extrapolating to 400,000 templates for PBMC samples and 120,000 templates for tissue samples. Clonality was defined as one minus Pielou's evenness. Tissue-enriched TCRs were identified by differential abundance testing using productive amino-acid clonotypes, minimum total count 5 and alpha 0.1. The Jaccard Index and the Morisita Overlap Index were used to measure repertoire overlap between compartments. GLIPH clustered TCR beta CDR3s with public tetramer-defined viral CDR3s; viral motifs required at least three viral sequences plus V-gene enrichment. In its TCRdb copy, this immuneACCESS table keeps in-frame sequences only and misses some clones. Where compared with another copy, unresolved V genes explain less than half of these, and the others have no known cause. V and J calls and clone size are those listed in that table; D and trimming were worked out from the DNA. Within this sample are tens of thousands of clones, with approximately 83% of them counted one time only. The top ten clonotypes cover less than 20% of the sample.

At diagnosis, peripheral blood, uninvolved tumor-adjacent lung and tumor were collected and were preserved as a mix of fresh-frozen and FFPE material. For TCR repertoire profiling, blood samples were analyzed in the form of peripheral blood mononuclear cells. Via the germline V gene, CDR1 is SNHLY and CDR2 FYNNEI. At the junction V is shortened by 7 bases and J by 4 bases; bases outside the gene matches: 2. The CDR3 sequence holds 13 residues, the cysteine and phenylalanine included. Only the CDR3 region is kept as DNA, spanning 39 bases read in frame from base 1. This receptor chain uses TRBV2 and TRBJ2-3, with TRBD1 identical over 10 junction bases. Sequencing was performed on peripheral blood, taken before any cancer treatment. The receptor comes from a female donor at least 60 years old with stage II squamous cell lung carcinoma. The CDR3 sequence is CASNGQGADTQYF. The base sequence is TGTGCCAGCAACGGACAGGGGGCAGATACGCAGTATTTT.